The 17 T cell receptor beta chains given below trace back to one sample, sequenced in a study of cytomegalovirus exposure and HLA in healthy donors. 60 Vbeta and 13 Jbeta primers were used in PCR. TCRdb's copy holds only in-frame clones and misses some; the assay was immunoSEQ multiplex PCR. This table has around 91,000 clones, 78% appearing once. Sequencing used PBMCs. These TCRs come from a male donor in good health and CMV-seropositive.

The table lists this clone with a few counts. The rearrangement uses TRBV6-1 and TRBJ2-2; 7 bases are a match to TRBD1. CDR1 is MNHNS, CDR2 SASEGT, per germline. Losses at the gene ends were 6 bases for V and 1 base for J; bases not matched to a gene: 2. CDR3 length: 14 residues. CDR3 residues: CASRTGLNTGELFF. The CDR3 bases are TGTGCCAGCAGGACAGGGCTGAACACCGGGGAGCTGTTTTTT.

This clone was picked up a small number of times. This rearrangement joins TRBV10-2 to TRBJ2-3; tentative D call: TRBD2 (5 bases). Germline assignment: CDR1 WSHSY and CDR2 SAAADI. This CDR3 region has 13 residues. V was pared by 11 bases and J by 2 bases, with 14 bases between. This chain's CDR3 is CAGRAANTDTQYF. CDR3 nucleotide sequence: TGCGCCGGGCGGGCAGCCAACACAGATACGCAGTATTTT.

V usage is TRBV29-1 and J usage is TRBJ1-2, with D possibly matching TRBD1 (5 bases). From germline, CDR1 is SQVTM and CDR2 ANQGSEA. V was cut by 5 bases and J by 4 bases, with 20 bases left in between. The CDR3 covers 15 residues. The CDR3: CSVPGLDKRGYGYTF. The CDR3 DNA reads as TGCAGCGTTCCCGGCTTGGACAAACGCGGCTATGGCTACACCTTC.

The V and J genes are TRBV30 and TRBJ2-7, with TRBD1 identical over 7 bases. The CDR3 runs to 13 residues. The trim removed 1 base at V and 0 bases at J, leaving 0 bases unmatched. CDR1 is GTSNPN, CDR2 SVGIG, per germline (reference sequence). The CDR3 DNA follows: TGTGCCTGGAGTGGGGACAGCTCCTACGAGCAGTACTTC. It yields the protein CAWSGDSSYEQYF.

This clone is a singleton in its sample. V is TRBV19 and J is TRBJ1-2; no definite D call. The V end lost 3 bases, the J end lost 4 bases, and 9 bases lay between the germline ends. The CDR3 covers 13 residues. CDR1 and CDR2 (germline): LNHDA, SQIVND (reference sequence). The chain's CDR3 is CASSIDYRYGYTF. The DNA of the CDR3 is TGTGCCAGTAGTATTGACTACCGCTATGGCTACACCTTC.

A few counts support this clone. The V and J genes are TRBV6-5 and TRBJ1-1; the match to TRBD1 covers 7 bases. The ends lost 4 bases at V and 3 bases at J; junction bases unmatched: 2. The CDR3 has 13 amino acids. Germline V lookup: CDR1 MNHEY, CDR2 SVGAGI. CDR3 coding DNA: TGTGCCAGCAGTTTACAGGGGCACACTGAAGCTTTCTTT. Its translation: CASSLQGHTEAFF.

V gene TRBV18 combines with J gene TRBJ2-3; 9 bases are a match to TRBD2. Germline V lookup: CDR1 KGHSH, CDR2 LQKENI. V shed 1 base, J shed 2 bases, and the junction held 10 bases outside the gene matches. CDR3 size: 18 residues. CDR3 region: CASSPLSGLAGLTDTQYF. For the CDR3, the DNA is TGTGCCAGCTCACCACTGTCGGGCCTAGCGGGGCTCACAGATACGCAGTATTTT.

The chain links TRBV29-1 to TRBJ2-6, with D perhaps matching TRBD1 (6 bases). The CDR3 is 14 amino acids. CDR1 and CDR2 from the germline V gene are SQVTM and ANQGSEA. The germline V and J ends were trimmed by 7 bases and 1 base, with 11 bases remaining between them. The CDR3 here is CSGLTGSGANVLTF. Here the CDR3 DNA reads TGCAGCGGCCTAACAGGGTCTGGGGCCAACGTCCTGACTTTC.

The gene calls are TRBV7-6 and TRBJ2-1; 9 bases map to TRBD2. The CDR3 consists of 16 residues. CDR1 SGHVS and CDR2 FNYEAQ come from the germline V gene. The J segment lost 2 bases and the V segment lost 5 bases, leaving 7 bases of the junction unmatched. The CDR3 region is CASSQRAGGAYNEQFF. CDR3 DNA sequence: TGTGCCAGCAGCCAAAGGGCGGGAGGGGCCTACAATGAGCAGTTCTTC.

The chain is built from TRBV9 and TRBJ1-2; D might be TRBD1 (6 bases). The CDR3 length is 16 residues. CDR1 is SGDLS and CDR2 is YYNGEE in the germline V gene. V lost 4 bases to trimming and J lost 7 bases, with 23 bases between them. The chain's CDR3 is CASSSQLRGGIIGYTF. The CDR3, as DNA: TGTGCCAGCAGCTCCCAACTAAGGGGGGGTATTATTGGCTACACCTTC.

The CDR3: CASSSGLAGGSTDTQYF. CDR3 bases: TGTGCCAGCAGTTCAGGGCTAGCGGGGGGTAGCACAGATACGCAGTATTTT. V usage is TRBV5-5 and J usage is TRBJ2-3; the match to TRBD2 covers 11 bases. Trimming took 5 bases from V and 0 from J; bases not matched to a gene: 8. Germline loops: CDR1 SGHKS, CDR2 YYEKEE (reference sequence). CDR3 length: 17 residues.

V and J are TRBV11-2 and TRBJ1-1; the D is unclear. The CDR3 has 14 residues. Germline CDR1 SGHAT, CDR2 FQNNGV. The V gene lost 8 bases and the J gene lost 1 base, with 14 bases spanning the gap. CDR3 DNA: TGTGCCAGCGCGCTACGGAGCTCGAACACTGAAGCTTTCTTT. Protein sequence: CASALRSSNTEAFF.

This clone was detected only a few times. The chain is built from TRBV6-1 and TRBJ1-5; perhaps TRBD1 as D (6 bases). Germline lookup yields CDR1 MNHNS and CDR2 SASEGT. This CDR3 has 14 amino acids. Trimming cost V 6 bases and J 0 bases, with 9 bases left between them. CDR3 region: CASSYRDSNQPQHF. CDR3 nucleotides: TGTGCCAGCAGCTACAGGGATAGCAATCAGCCCCAGCATTTT.

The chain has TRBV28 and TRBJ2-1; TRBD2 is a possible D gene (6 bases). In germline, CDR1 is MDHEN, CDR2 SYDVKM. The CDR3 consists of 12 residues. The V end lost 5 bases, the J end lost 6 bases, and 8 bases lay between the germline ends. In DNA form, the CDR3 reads TGTGCCAGCAGTGGGGGGTCCAATGAGCAGTTCTTC. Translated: CASSGGSNEQFF.

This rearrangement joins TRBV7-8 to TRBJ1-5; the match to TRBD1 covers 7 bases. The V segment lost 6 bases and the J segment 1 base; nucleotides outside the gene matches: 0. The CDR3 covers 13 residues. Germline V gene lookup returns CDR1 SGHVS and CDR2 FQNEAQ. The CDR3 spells CASRDRSNQPQHF. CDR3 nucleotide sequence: TGTGCCAGCAGGGACAGGAGCAATCAGCCCCAGCATTTT.

The CDR3 sequence is CASSYDKSYGYTF. CDR3 in DNA: TGTGCCAGCAGTTACGACAAGTCCTATGGCTACACCTTC. The V and J genes are TRBV6-6 and TRBJ1-2; D is undetermined. The CDR3 covers 13 residues. V lost 2 bases to trimming and J lost 4 bases, with 8 bases between them. Looked up from germline, CDR1 is MNHNY and CDR2 is SVGAGI (reference sequence).

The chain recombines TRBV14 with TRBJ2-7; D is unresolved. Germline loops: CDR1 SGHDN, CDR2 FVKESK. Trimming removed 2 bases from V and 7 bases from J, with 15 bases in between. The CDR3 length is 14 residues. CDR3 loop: CASSQFQTSWEQYF. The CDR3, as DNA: TGTGCCAGCAGCCAATTCCAGACTTCTTGGGAGCAGTACTTC.